A selection of T cell receptor beta chains follows, all from one sample in a study of T cells after yellow fever vaccination. TCRdb analysed the 5' RACE reads with MiXCR anew, one entry per CDR3 protein. The sample carries about 310,000 distinct CDR3 sequences, around 3.6% recorded once. This specimen consisted of PBMCs, obtained on the day of the yellow fever booster vaccination. All receptors come from a man younger than 35 who received the YFV17D yellow fever vaccine. CDR3s include the opening cysteine and the closing phenylalanine or tryptophan.

v_call,j_call,cdr3_aa
TRBV6-6,TRBJ1-5,CASSPPGQGAQGQPQHF
TRBV3-1,TRBJ1-4,CASSQSGGTGGKLFF
TRBV4-2,TRBJ2-1,CASSQDGVAGVSSYNEQFF
TRBV7-2,TRBJ1-2,CASSPRGQGHGYTF
TRBV7-2,TRBJ2-3,CASSLNPAGASNTDTQYF
TRBV11-2,TRBJ2-1,CASSLAPENEQFF
TRBV5-1,TRBJ2-2,CASSLGQDRSGELFF
TRBV7-2,TRBJ2-7,CASSPQRDSYEQYF
TRBV10-2,TRBJ2-2,CASSENEFGGGGTGELFF
TRBV7-2,TRBJ2-5,CASSRPVGGWRETQYF
TRBV10-3,TRBJ1-2,CAISDGSGRGYTF
TRBV5-1,TRBJ2-2,CASSIRAGGTEELFF
TRBV12-3/TRBV12-4,TRBJ1-5,CASSVLGQGNQQPQHF
TRBV9,TRBJ2-7,CASSVGRGASYEQYF
TRBV4-1,TRBJ2-3,CASSQGPGRGRTDTQYF
TRBV29-1,TRBJ2-4,CSGRDKNIQYF
TRBV6-1,TRBJ2-1,CASSEARVGAGVDEQFF
TRBV7-9,TRBJ2-3,CATNRGRERSDTQYF
TRBV6-2/TRBV6-3,TRBJ2-1,CASSYLVTNEQFF
TRBV24-1,TRBJ2-3,CATSPGGGIEGTDTQYF
TRBV16,TRBJ1-4,CASRRGSLSVEEKLFF
TRBV19,TRBJ1-5,CASSIAKQGSNQPQHF
TRBV12-3/TRBV12-4,TRBJ1-1,CASSYTGPWGMNTEAFF
TRBV2,TRBJ1-2,CASSVQDHYGYTF
TRBV27,TRBJ2-1,CASSGQGGGRNEQFF
TRBV4-2,TRBJ2-7,CASSQTTVDVYEQYF
TRBV5-1,TRBJ2-2,CASSLEGTTMAGAYTGELFF
TRBV29-1,TRBJ2-1,CSVEGTTPPFFSYNEQFF
TRBV10-3,TRBJ1-1,CAISGRLNTEAFF
TRBV28,TRBJ2-5,CASSLSGTRKSGETQYF
TRBV7-2,TRBJ1-2,CASSPVYGYTF
TRBV10-1,TRBJ2-2,CASSRSGGINTGELFF
TRBV5-1,TRBJ1-4,CASSLEGTLANGKLFF
TRBV2,TRBJ2-1,CASSGSSGRIVDEQFF
TRBV6-5,TRBJ2-2,CASSYSILGPTGELFF
TRBV7-2,TRBJ1-2,CASSTDSNYGYTF
TRBV18,TRBJ2-1,CASSLPSGGPAGEQFF
TRBV5-6,TRBJ2-3,CASSRPPQGTLSDTQYF
TRBV19,TRBJ2-1,CASSITPSNEQFF
TRBV5-1,TRBJ2-1,CASSLLARGQAEQFF
TRBV29-1,TRBJ2-1,CSVLDRREQFF
TRBV6-5,TRBJ2-2,CASIGRTGELFF
TRBV11-2,TRBJ2-4,CASSSGAKNIQYF
TRBV12-3/TRBV12-4,TRBJ2-2,CASRRTGFAGELFF
TRBV7-9,TRBJ2-6,CASSLTSGSGANVLTF
TRBV7-2,TRBJ2-5,CASSGRRGVETQYF
TRBV7-9,TRBJ2-1,CASSLYARFGEQFF
TRBV7-2,TRBJ1-6,CASSLGRSSNSPLHF
TRBV5-1,TRBJ1-3,CASSTDPASLGNTIYF
TRBV29-1,TRBJ2-5,CSVRGPRVEETQYF
TRBV5-5,TRBJ2-3,CASSIQALGTQYF